This is a list of T cell receptor beta chains from one sample in a study of vaccination effects on CD4 cells after COVID-19. TCRdb's copy holds only in-frame clones and misses some; the assay was immunoSEQ multiplex PCR. The sample includes roughly 42,000 clones, approximately 70% of them seen just once. These receptors are not linked to any known antigen. The sequences come from CD4+ T cells from PBMCs cultured with HCoV-OC43 spike peptides, collected before COVID-19 vaccination. Receptors originate from a human donor who received a COVID-19 vaccine. Both conserved end residues are part of each CDR3. The order of the fields is D gene, J gene, clone size, V gene, CDR3 DNA, CDR3 protein. A D gene is named only where the DNA matches it firmly. Size is stated for part of the rows, as once, few or many counts, or as a class when the clone is expanded.

d_gene: -
j_gene: TRBJ2-1
abundance: -
v_gene: TRBV5-1
CDR3nt: TGCGCCAGCAGCTTGGGGGTTACCCCTCCCTACAATGAGCAGTTCTTC
CDR3aa: CASSLGVTPPYNEQFF

d_gene: TRBD1
j_gene: TRBJ1-2
abundance: -
v_gene: TRBV5-5
CDR3nt: TGTGCCAGCACAAACTGGGGAGACAGGGGGAGTGCCTTC
CDR3aa: CASTNWGDRGSAF

d_gene: -
j_gene: TRBJ2-5
abundance: -
v_gene: TRBV20-1
CDR3nt: TGCAGTGCTGGGGAAGAGACCCAGTACTTC
CDR3aa: CSAGEETQYF

d_gene: -
j_gene: TRBJ2-5
abundance: -
v_gene: TRBV7-9
CDR3nt: TGTGCCAGCAGCTTGACAGAGCTTATGGAGACCCAGTACTTC
CDR3aa: CASSLTELMETQYF

d_gene: -
j_gene: TRBJ1-2
abundance: -
v_gene: TRBV27
CDR3nt: TGTGCCAGCAGTTACGGGGGGCAGCCCGGGGACATCTATGGCTACACCTTC
CDR3aa: CASSYGGQPGDIYGYTF

d_gene: TRBD2
j_gene: TRBJ2-5
abundance: once
v_gene: TRBV5-1
CDR3nt: TGCGCCAGCAGCCCTGGAAGCGGGGGGGCCGGAGAGACCCAGTACTTC
CDR3aa: CASSPGSGGAGETQYF

d_gene: TRBD1
j_gene: TRBJ1-6
abundance: -
v_gene: TRBV5-4
CDR3nt: TGTGCCAGCAGCTGGGGGGGACAGGGGGCTTGGAATTCACCCCTCCACTTT
CDR3aa: CASSWGGQGAWNSPLHF

d_gene: -
j_gene: TRBJ1-3
abundance: -
v_gene: TRBV7-6
CDR3nt: TGTGCCAGCAGCCCCCGCGGGGGTACTGGAAACACCATATATTTT
CDR3aa: CASSPRGGTGNTIYF

d_gene: -
j_gene: TRBJ2-2
abundance: -
v_gene: TRBV28
CDR3nt: TGTGCCAGCAGTTTATTGGGGGGAGCGGGCACCGGGGAGCTGTTTTTT
CDR3aa: CASSLLGGAGTGELFF

d_gene: -
j_gene: TRBJ1-2
abundance: few
v_gene: TRBV19
CDR3nt: TGTGCCAGTAGTTCTGGGGAGGGTTACTATGGCTACACCTTC
CDR3aa: CASSSGEGYYGYTF

d_gene: -
j_gene: TRBJ1-2
abundance: -
v_gene: TRBV19
CDR3nt: TGTGCCAGTAGTTCGCGACATAACTATGGCTACACCTTC
CDR3aa: CASSSRHNYGYTF

d_gene: -
j_gene: TRBJ1-3
abundance: -
v_gene: TRBV5-8
CDR3nt: TGTGCCAGCACCCTTAGGGCCTCTGGAAACACCATATATTTT
CDR3aa: CASTLRASGNTIYF

d_gene: TRBD1
j_gene: TRBJ2-2
abundance: -
v_gene: TRBV5-1
CDR3nt: TGCGCCAGCAGCTTCTGGACAGGGTACGGGGCCGGGGAGCTGTTTTTT
CDR3aa: CASSFWTGYGAGELFF

d_gene: -
j_gene: TRBJ1-2
abundance: -
v_gene: TRBV5-1
CDR3nt: TGCGCCAGCAGCCCCGGCAATGAGGACTATGGCTACACCTTC
CDR3aa: CASSPGNEDYGYTF

d_gene: TRBD1
j_gene: TRBJ1-1
abundance: -
v_gene: TRBV29-1
CDR3nt: TGCAGCGCAGCAGGGGGCGAGATTACTGAAGCTTTCTTT
CDR3aa: CSAAGGEITEAFF

d_gene: -
j_gene: TRBJ1-2
abundance: -
v_gene: TRBV18
CDR3nt: TGTGCCAGCTCCCCCGTTCGGGGGGAAGGCTACACCTTC
CDR3aa: CASSPVRGEGYTF

d_gene: TRBD1
j_gene: TRBJ2-6
abundance: -
v_gene: TRBV4-3
CDR3nt: TGCGCCAGCAGCCAAGGTGCCACAGGGGGAGGTGGGGCCAACGTCCTGACTTTC
CDR3aa: CASSQGATGGGGANVLTF

d_gene: -
j_gene: TRBJ1-2
abundance: -
v_gene: TRBV28
CDR3nt: TGTGCCAGCAGTTTATCCCCCAACTATGGCTACACCTTC
CDR3aa: CASSLSPNYGYTF

d_gene: -
j_gene: TRBJ1-3
abundance: -
v_gene: TRBV28
CDR3nt: TGTGCCAGCACCGACGGGTCAAGCTCTGGAAACACCATATATTTT
CDR3aa: CASTDGSSSGNTIYF

d_gene: TRBD1
j_gene: TRBJ1-2
abundance: -
v_gene: TRBV5-4
CDR3nt: TGTGCCAGCAGCGAAGGGGGCATAGGAGGCTACACCTTC
CDR3aa: CASSEGGIGGYTF

d_gene: -
j_gene: TRBJ1-4
abundance: -
v_gene: TRBV2
CDR3nt: TGTGCCAGCAGGTCGGGAGGGCTGGAGAATGAAAAACTGTTTTTT
CDR3aa: CASRSGGLENEKLFF

d_gene: TRBD2
j_gene: TRBJ2-3
abundance: -
v_gene: TRBV30
CDR3nt: TGTGCCTGGGCTCCGGGACTAGCGGGAGATACGCAGTATTTT
CDR3aa: CAWAPGLAGDTQYF

d_gene: -
j_gene: TRBJ2-7
abundance: few
v_gene: TRBV7-9
CDR3nt: TGTGCCAGCAGCTTAGGCAGGGGATTCTACGAGCAGTACTTC
CDR3aa: CASSLGRGFYEQYF

d_gene: TRBD2
j_gene: TRBJ2-3
abundance: few
v_gene: TRBV3-1/TRBV3-2
CDR3nt: TGTGCCAGCTGTCTGCGGGGGGGCTCAGATACGCAGTATTTT
CDR3aa: CASCLRGGSDTQYF

d_gene: -
j_gene: TRBJ2-1
abundance: -
v_gene: TRBV10-3
CDR3nt: TGTGCCATCAGCCCGAGCCCAGGCAGGAGGACGGGCTCCTACAATGAGCAGTTCTTC
CDR3aa: CAISPSPGRRTGSYNEQFF

d_gene: -
j_gene: TRBJ2-5
abundance: few
v_gene: TRBV6-5
CDR3nt: TGTGCCAGCTCGGGGAGTGGGGTAATCGAGACCCAGTACTTC
CDR3aa: CASSGSGVIETQYF